The T cell receptor beta chain under discussion was sequenced for a study of blood T cells in healthy people across ages (dated by TCRdb to the mid-2010s). Background for the entire study: In model experiments, template switching captured about one uniquely barcoded TCR beta cDNA molecule for every two T cells. Donors of different ages were randomly distributed across sequencing lanes to avoid experimental bias. The study measured age-related changes in TCR beta repertoire diversity using deep sequencing normalized with unique cDNA molecular identifiers. Two additional independent replicas of 1 million unique cDNA reads from the same blood draw were analyzed for two donors (one aged 18 to 29 and one aged 80 or older). Donors were grouped into four age groups: young (average 16 years), middle-aged (39), aged (around 62) and long-lived (just over 80). Points the paper makes about the study in general: Donor CMV infection status was unknown, potentially confounding age-related changes in expanded clonotypes. Conclusive comparison of naive and antigen-experienced compartments was prevented by the profiling of bulk unsorted PBMCs. Estimates of total diversity based on one million sequenced T cells were regarded as lower bounds and as underestimates. The percentage of naive T cells measured by flow cytometry correlated strongly with observed TCR beta diversity. As age increased, observed TCR beta diversity per million T cells dropped in a roughly linear way, and a significant reduction was already evident by age 40. Compared with the aged group, more naive CD4+ T cells, fewer expanded clones and increased TCR diversity were shown by the long-lived group, suggesting age selection.

The donors were roughly 39 Caucasian individuals from Russia, aged roughly 6 to 100 years, who were systemically healthy. Roughly 10 milliliters of peripheral blood were drawn from each donor into EDTA-treated Vacutainer tubes. Ficoll-Paque density-gradient centrifugation was used to isolate PBMCs, with at least 6 million obtained per sample. Trizol reagent was used to extract total RNA from PBMCs, with at least 6 micrograms per sample. For every donor, an aliquot of PBMCs went through flow cytometry to measure the percentages of naive CD45RAhigh/CD27high T cells. Per the germline V gene, SQVTM is the CDR1 and ANQGSEA is the CDR2. Its CDR3 holds 13 amino acids, cysteine through phenylalanine. Only the CDR3 DNA stays, 39 bases, in frame from base 1. V is shortened by 3 bases, J by 1 base, and the region joining them spans 9 bases. The library came from 5' RACE. For sequencing, an Illumina HiSeq 2500 was employed. The second PCR ran for about 6 to 12 cycles and used a J-beta primer mix along with a sample-barcoded 5' primer. A template-switch 5' adaptor carrying 12 random nucleotides introduced a unique molecular identifier onto each TCR beta cDNA molecule. Each sample yielded at least 2.5 million CDR3-containing paired-end reads. First-strand cDNA synthesis was performed from all RNA using the Mint cDNA synthesis kit, with priming by a TRBC-specific oligonucleotide. Following uracil-DNA glycosylase treatment, all cDNA underwent a first 18-cycle PCR with the universal primers M1SS and BC2_uni_R. The paper's processing steps were these. For normalization, 1 million high-quality reads, each with a distinct molecular identifier, were randomly selected from each sample. Instead of being binned into consensus sequences, reads with shared molecular identifiers were discarded. MiTCR, set to a Q25 quality threshold and the strictest error-elimination algorithm, was used for CDR3 identification, clonotype clustering and error correction. A nonparametric unseen species model using Euler transformation provided a lower-bound estimate of total TCR beta diversity. TCRdb reanalyzed the raw reads on its own, using fastp at Q25 for trimming and MiXCR for clone calling, and kept in-frame beta chains. Entries that share a CDR3 protein sequence are merged under the most common genes and DNA. What appears here as the V and J calls and clone size reflects TCRdb's work, not the paper's. The sample table shows around 1,500,000 distinct CDR3 sequences, and roughly 40% are seen once. Of the sample, 7% to 9% falls within the top ten clones.

Of note for this clonotype: The clone's antigen remains unknown. Nothing much larger sits one base from this clone, and base qualities are not available.

The sequence is built from TRBV29-1 and TRBJ1-1; possibly the D gene is TRBD1, per 6 matching bases. This clonotype was obtained from a woman between 18 and 30 years old in good health. Sequencing was carried out using blood. The CDR3 sequence is CSVDETGNTEAFF. The bases read TGCAGCGTTGATGAGACAGGGAACACTGAAGCTTTCTTT.